Listed below are T cell receptor beta chains from one sample, sequenced in a study of control samples from healthy donors and cancer patients. Produced via immunoSEQ multiplex PCR; TCRdb's table is partial and in-frame only. The sample has around 190,000 clones. Input material: blood. The source is a woman younger than 45 in good health. CDR3s include the opening cysteine and the closing phenylalanine or tryptophan.

j_gene: TRBJ1-2
v_gene: TRBV28
CDR3aa: CASYFPLTLDRPLNYGYTF

j_gene: TRBJ2-1
v_gene: TRBV4-2
CDR3aa: CASSQDSGGAYNEQFF

j_gene: TRBJ1-1
v_gene: TRBV30
CDR3aa: CAWSAGTLNTEAFF

j_gene: TRBJ1-3
v_gene: TRBV9
CDR3aa: CASSGQGSSGNTIYF

j_gene: TRBJ2-1
v_gene: TRBV24-1
CDR3aa: CATSESGLAGHGYNEQFF

j_gene: TRBJ1-1
v_gene: TRBV29-1
CDR3aa: CSVEWRLNTEAFF

j_gene: TRBJ1-3
v_gene: TRBV12-3/TRBV12-4
CDR3aa: CASSFRAGNTIYF

j_gene: TRBJ1-4
v_gene: TRBV25-1
CDR3aa: CASSGTPQGITNEKLFF

j_gene: TRBJ1-2
v_gene: TRBV5-4
CDR3aa: CASSLLYADGYTF

j_gene: TRBJ2-7
v_gene: TRBV4-1
CDR3aa: CASSQERTGLNSYEQYF

j_gene: TRBJ2-7
v_gene: TRBV18
CDR3aa: CASSPGQYSYEQYF

j_gene: TRBJ2-3
v_gene: TRBV11-2
CDR3aa: CASSWDLRDTQYF

j_gene: TRBJ2-7
v_gene: TRBV28
CDR3aa: CASSSFEGQIIPHEQYF

j_gene: TRBJ2-1
v_gene: TRBV4-2
CDR3aa: CASSSPPGLDYNEQFF

j_gene: TRBJ2-1
v_gene: TRBV28
CDR3aa: CASLRTQGAKQFF

j_gene: TRBJ1-3
v_gene: TRBV5-1
CDR3aa: CASSPGQPTGNTIYF

j_gene: TRBJ2-1
v_gene: TRBV7-9
CDR3aa: CASSSKAGLGNEQFF

j_gene: TRBJ1-6
v_gene: TRBV5-4
CDR3aa: CASSRGGQVPLHF

j_gene: TRBJ1-6
v_gene: TRBV10-2
CDR3aa: CASRADGQGAGSPLHF

j_gene: TRBJ1-1
v_gene: TRBV28
CDR3aa: CASSPYFRDRVEAFF

j_gene: TRBJ2-1
v_gene: TRBV20-1
CDR3aa: CSARAKQQFF

j_gene: TRBJ1-2
v_gene: TRBV28
CDR3aa: CASRTGGTLDYGYTF

j_gene: TRBJ1-1
v_gene: TRBV11-3
CDR3aa: CASSPGPGLKAEAFF

j_gene: TRBJ2-1
v_gene: TRBV24-1
CDR3aa: CATSDPFSYNEQFF

j_gene: TRBJ2-5
v_gene: TRBV5-1
CDR3aa: CASSLGTSRETQYF

j_gene: TRBJ2-3
v_gene: TRBV5-1
CDR3aa: CASSAGTGVTDTQYF

j_gene: TRBJ2-6
v_gene: TRBV5-1
CDR3aa: CASTRTGLSGANVLTF

j_gene: TRBJ2-3
v_gene: TRBV6-5
CDR3aa: CASSRDSSTDTQYF

j_gene: TRBJ2-1
v_gene: TRBV5-3
CDR3aa: CARSGARFCEQFF

j_gene: TRBJ1-1
v_gene: TRBV6-5
CDR3aa: CASSYSEGTEAFF

j_gene: TRBJ1-1
v_gene: TRBV28
CDR3aa: CASSPKSPGFF

j_gene: TRBJ1-2
v_gene: TRBV4-1
CDR3aa: CASTGVAGGGYTF

j_gene: TRBJ2-5
v_gene: TRBV7-7
CDR3aa: CASSTLADTQETQYF

j_gene: TRBJ2-4
v_gene: TRBV6-5
CDR3aa: CASRRQGAVNIQYF

j_gene: TRBJ1-2
v_gene: TRBV28
CDR3aa: CASSQIRGGNYGYTF

j_gene: TRBJ2-5
v_gene: TRBV5-8
CDR3aa: CASSFSSGGVEETQYF

j_gene: TRBJ2-2
v_gene: TRBV6-4
CDR3aa: CASSDGTGGTTGELFF

j_gene: TRBJ2-2
v_gene: TRBV28
CDR3aa: CASSLRGAGYAGELFF

j_gene: TRBJ1-4
v_gene: TRBV18
CDR3aa: CASSHPGGPTNEKLFF

j_gene: TRBJ1-2
v_gene: TRBV11-2
CDR3aa: CASSLGYSGFYGYTF

j_gene: TRBJ1-2
v_gene: TRBV5-6
CDR3aa: CASSLLSSRDYGYTF

j_gene: TRBJ2-7
v_gene: TRBV7-2
CDR3aa: CASSTGTGDEQYF

j_gene: TRBJ1-4
v_gene: TRBV6-2/TRBV6-3
CDR3aa: CASSYSRTTNEKLFF

j_gene: TRBJ1-6
v_gene: TRBV6-5
CDR3aa: CASSGTGAPNSPLHF

j_gene: TRBJ2-1
v_gene: TRBV11-1
CDR3aa: CASSSSGGANEQFF

j_gene: TRBJ1-6
v_gene: TRBV2
CDR3aa: CASSEALGTLHF

j_gene: TRBJ1-3
v_gene: TRBV7-2
CDR3aa: CASSLVGTGNTIYF

j_gene: TRBJ1-4
v_gene: TRBV5-1
CDR3aa: CASSLTGFRDEKLFF

j_gene: TRBJ2-1
v_gene: TRBV2
CDR3aa: CASRGQGYNEQFF

j_gene: TRBJ1-4
v_gene: TRBV2
CDR3aa: CASSEGGGTNEKLFF

j_gene: TRBJ1-1
v_gene: TRBV5-8
CDR3aa: CASSLVGRMNTEAFF

j_gene: TRBJ1-5
v_gene: TRBV6-4
CDR3aa: CASRGGSNQPQHF

j_gene: TRBJ2-5
v_gene: TRBV9
CDR3aa: CASSVASGGHQETQYF

j_gene: TRBJ2-7
v_gene: TRBV28
CDR3aa: CASSTVRKQYF